This is a list of T cell receptor beta chains from one sample in a study of T cell repertoires in cytomegalovirus infection. These receptors' antigens are unknown. TCRdb recomputed calls from the reads with MiXCR, one row per CDR3 protein. Here the sample spans some 200,000 distinct CDR3 sequences, roughly 34% being singletons. The source material was CD8+ T cells from cultured PBMCs, sampled from culture after CMV antigen stimulation. These receptors were taken from a human donor in good health (CMV status not recorded). Some clones in this sample may be carry-over from other donors' samples. CDR3s leave out the opening cysteine and the closing phenylalanine or tryptophan. Fields, in order: V gene, J gene, CDR3 protein.

>TRBV4-2|TRBJ2-7
ASSQDRQRQLYEQY
>TRBV12-3/TRBV12-4|TRBJ1-1
ASSRQGAGAEAF
>TRBV27|TRBJ1-1
ASSSHRGNTEAF
>TRBV28|TRBJ2-2
ASSPGGELF
>TRBV6-2/TRBV6-3|TRBJ2-7
ASSYTYLWDGSYEQY
>TRBV27|TRBJ2-3
ASSKTDTQY
>TRBV27|TRBJ1-2
ASSPRSGQGDDGYT
>TRBV12-3/TRBV12-4|TRBJ2-7
ASSPPGTFYEQY
>TRBV7-3|TRBJ2-5
ASSSSGTPGETQY
>TRBV10-3|TRBJ2-2
AIWENTGELF
>TRBV11-2|TRBJ2-5
ASNYRGTQY
>TRBV7-3|TRBJ1-5
ASSTQWDRGTQPQH
>TRBV7-3|TRBJ2-1
ASSSSTSGGLDEQF
>TRBV7-9|TRBJ2-1
ASSIYSALYSSYNEQF
>TRBV7-8|TRBJ2-1
ASSLNGPDGFSSYNEQF
>TRBV7-6|TRBJ1-2
ASSPTEGTAGGYT
>TRBV11-2|TRBJ2-1
ASSLSQWDRAIVEQF
>TRBV6-6|TRBJ1-5
ASSYLRRGMGGNQPQH
>TRBV27|TRBJ2-3
ASSLLRYQGTDTQY
>TRBV7-6|TRBJ2-1
ASSHGGGSYNEQF
>TRBV28|TRBJ2-1
ASSLVLAGEGSYNEQF
>TRBV7-9|TRBJ2-2
ASSSYTRTGELF
>TRBV6-5|TRBJ2-5
ASGPSGRETQY
>TRBV6-6|TRBJ2-7
ASSYFQGGSYEQY
>TRBV7-4|TRBJ1-2
ASSDAEQLINYGYT
>TRBV20-1|TRBJ1-1
SLGGGAEAF
>TRBV27|TRBJ1-6
ASSLIGGDSPLH
>TRBV19|TRBJ2-7
ASSNGLSYEQY
>TRBV19|TRBJ1-1
ASSIGSEAF
>TRBV28|TRBJ2-4
ASSSPRHKNIQY
>TRBV27|TRBJ2-3
ASSGGLAGGRSTDTQY
>TRBV7-4|TRBJ2-7
ASSSNSGTGGEQY
>TRBV11-2|TRBJ2-1
ASSFSYVEDNEQF
>TRBV6-1|TRBJ2-1
ASSEVWQGDAYNEQF
>TRBV7-9|TRBJ1-5
ASSFGENSNQPQH
>TRBV2|TRBJ2-1
ASSGVPSGNEQF
>TRBV30|TRBJ1-2
AWGKRYGYT
>TRBV6-2/TRBV6-3|TRBJ1-5
ASTKRGMFSNQPQH
>TRBV12-3/TRBV12-4|TRBJ1-5
ASRLQGGDSNQPQH
>TRBV7-3|TRBJ2-5
ASSSAGSQETQY
>TRBV7-3|TRBJ1-1
ASSLTGGLNTEAF
>TRBV19|TRBJ1-1
ASSIDRSMNTEAF
>TRBV7-6|TRBJ2-1
ASSLGRFNEQF
>TRBV18|TRBJ1-3
ASSPTSYGRHSGNTIY
>TRBV7-2|TRBJ2-3
ASSLGQGVGTDTQY
>TRBV7-3|TRBJ2-3
ASSPGYTDTQY
>TRBV5-4|TRBJ2-3
ASSARAGGQSTDTQY
>TRBV20-1|TRBJ2-3
SARDGQWGTDTQY
>TRBV6-6|TRBJ2-1
ASSASSGGPDNEQF
>TRBV5-6|TRBJ1-5
ASSSGSGNQPQH
>TRBV4-1|TRBJ2-1
ATRGANDQF